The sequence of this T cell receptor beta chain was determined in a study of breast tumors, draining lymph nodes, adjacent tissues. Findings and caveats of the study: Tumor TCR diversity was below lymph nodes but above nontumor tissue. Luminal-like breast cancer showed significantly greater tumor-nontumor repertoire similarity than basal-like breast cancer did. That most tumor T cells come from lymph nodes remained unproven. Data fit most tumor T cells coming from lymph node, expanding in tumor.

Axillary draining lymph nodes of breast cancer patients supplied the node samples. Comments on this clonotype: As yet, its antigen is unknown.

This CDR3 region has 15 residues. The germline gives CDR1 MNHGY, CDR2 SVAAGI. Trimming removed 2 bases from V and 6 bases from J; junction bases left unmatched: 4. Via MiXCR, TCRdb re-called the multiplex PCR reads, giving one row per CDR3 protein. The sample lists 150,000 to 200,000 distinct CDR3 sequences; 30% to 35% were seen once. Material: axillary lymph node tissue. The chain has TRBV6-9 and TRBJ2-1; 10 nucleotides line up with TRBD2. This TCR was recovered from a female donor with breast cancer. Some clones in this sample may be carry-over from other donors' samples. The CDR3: CASSYRSGRANEQFF. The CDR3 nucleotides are TGTGCCAGCAGTTATCGGAGCGGGAGGGCCAATGAGCAGTTCTTC.